This paragraph reports one T cell receptor (beta chain). The source of the sample is a study of radiation and T cells in renal cell carcinoma. V gave up 2 bases and J gave up 9 bases, with 18 bases separating them. CDR1 and CDR2 (germline): SGHRS, YFSETQ. The CDR3 runs to 16 residues. Documented time point: baseline pretreatment blood. Documented treatment: 15 Gy SBRT to primary tumor, nephrectomy 4 weeks later. The assay was immunoSEQ multiplex PCR, and TCRdb's table has in-frame clones only and misses some. The sample records tens of thousands of clones, 65% to 80% being singletons. The TCR was taken from a man aged 60 to 69 with renal cell carcinoma. The V call is TRBV5-1, the J call TRBJ1-6, with D uncertain. The sample consisted of blood, taken from a patient whose treatment included radiotherapy and nephrectomy. The CDR3 reads CASSLVRVVFGSPLHF. The CDR3 DNA sequence: TGCGCCAGCAGCTTAGTACGGGTGGTGTTTGGTTCACCCCTCCACTTT.